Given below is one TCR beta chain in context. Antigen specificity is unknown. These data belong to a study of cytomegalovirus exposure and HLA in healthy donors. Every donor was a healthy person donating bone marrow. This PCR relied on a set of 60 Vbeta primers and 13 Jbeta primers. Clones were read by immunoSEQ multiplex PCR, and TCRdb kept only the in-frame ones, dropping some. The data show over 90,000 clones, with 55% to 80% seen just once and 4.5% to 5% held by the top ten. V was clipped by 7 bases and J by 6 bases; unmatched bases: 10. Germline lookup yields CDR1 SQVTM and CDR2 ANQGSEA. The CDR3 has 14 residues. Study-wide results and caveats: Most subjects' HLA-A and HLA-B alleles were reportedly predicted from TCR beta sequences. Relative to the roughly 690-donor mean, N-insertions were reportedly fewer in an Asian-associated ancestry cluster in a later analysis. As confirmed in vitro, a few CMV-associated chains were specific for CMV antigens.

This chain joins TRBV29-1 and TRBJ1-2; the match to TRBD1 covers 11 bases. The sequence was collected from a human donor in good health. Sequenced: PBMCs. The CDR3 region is CSARDRGDHDGYTF. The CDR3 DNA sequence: TGCAGCGCCCGGGACAGGGGGGATCATGATGGCTACACCTTC.